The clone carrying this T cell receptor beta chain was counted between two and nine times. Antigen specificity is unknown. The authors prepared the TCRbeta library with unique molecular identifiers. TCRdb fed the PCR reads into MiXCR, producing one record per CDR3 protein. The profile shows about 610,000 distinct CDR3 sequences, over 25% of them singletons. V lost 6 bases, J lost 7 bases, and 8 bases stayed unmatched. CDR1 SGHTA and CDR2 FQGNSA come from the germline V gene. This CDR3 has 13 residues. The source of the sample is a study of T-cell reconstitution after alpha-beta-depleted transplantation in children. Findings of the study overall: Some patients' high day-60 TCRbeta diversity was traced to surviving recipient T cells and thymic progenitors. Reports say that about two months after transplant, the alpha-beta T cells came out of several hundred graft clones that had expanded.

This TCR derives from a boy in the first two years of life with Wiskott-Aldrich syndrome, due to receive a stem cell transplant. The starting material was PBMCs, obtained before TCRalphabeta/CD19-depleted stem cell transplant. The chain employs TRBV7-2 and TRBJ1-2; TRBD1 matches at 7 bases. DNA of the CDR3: TGTGCCAGCAGGCCGACAGGGCCCTCTGGCTACACCTTC. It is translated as CASRPTGPSGYTF.